A single sample is the source of the 11 T cell receptor beta chains below, sequenced in a study of neurological immune-mediated disorders. TCRdb reprocessed the 5' RACE reads via MiXCR and lists one record per CDR3 protein. Among 77,000 or so distinct CDR3 sequences listed, about 9.5% were seen once. The sequenced sample consisted of PBMCs. These receptors originate from a man aged 50-59 years in good health.

This clonotype was observed many times. The chain employs TRBV7-3 and TRBJ2-3; TRBD2 matches at 7 bases. This CDR3 spans 13 amino acids. Germline V CDR1 and CDR2: SGHTA, FQGTGA. V gave up 2 bases and J gave up 6 bases; unmatched junction bases: 2. CDR3 region: CASSLRGDDTQYF. The CDR3 DNA sequence: TGTGCCAGCAGCTTACGGGGGGACGATACGCAGTATTTT.

This clonotype appeared many times. V is TRBV6-2 or TRBV6-3 and J is TRBJ2-7, with a weak D call TRBD1 (6 bases). The CDR3 extends over 15 amino acids. The ends were cut back, 2 bases at V and 4 bases at J, with 15 bases in the middle. The V gene's germline CDR1 is MNHEY and CDR2 SVGEGT. This CDR3 reads CASSYPADRSYEQYF. The CDR3 nucleotides read TGTGCCAGCAGTTACCCAGCGGACAGATCTTACGAGCAGTACTTC.

This clonotype was seen at least ten times. The chain recombines TRBV12-3 or TRBV12-4 with TRBJ2-1; no definite D call. The CDR3 runs to 16 residues. V gave up 7 bases and J gave up 5 bases, with 21 bases separating them. This CDR3 reads CASNYTGGYTHNEQFF. For the CDR3, the DNA is TGTGCCAGCAACTACACCGGTGGGTACACACACAATGAGCAGTTCTTC.

This clonotype was observed at least ten times. This chain connects TRBV6-6 to TRBJ1-6; D is undetermined. Germline loops: CDR1 MNHNY, CDR2 SVGAGI (reference sequence). CDR3 length: 14 residues. Trimming removed 2 bases from V and 9 bases from J, with 11 bases in between. For the CDR3, the DNA is TGTGCCAGCAGTTACGAGGGCCTTCGTTCACCCCTCCACTTT. Translation: CASSYEGLRSPLHF.

The chain couples TRBV25-1 to TRBJ1-5; 8 bases match TRBD1. V lost 3 bases to trimming and J lost 12 bases; unmatched junction nucleotides: 16. Germline CDR1 MGHDK, CDR2 SYGVNS. The CDR3 runs to 16 residues. CDR3 sequence reads: CASSEWAGGLAISQHF. The DNA of the CDR3 is TGTGCCAGCAGTGAGTGGGCAGGGGGCTTAGCAATCAGCCAGCATTTT.

This clonotype was recorded at least ten times. In DNA, the CDR3 is TGTGCCAGCAGCTTAATGAGACACTACGAGCAGTACTTC. Translated, it gives CASSLMRHYEQYF. This chain connects TRBV5-5 to TRBJ2-7; D remains unclear. The V gene's germline CDR1 is SGHKS and CDR2 YYEKEE (reference sequence). The V end lost 2 bases, the J end lost 3 bases, and 9 bases lay between the germline ends. The CDR3 runs 13 residues.

In its sample, this clonotype was seen many times. The chain combines TRBV29-1 with TRBJ1-2, with 7 bases matching TRBD1. From germline, CDR1 is SQVTM and CDR2 ANQGSEA. V trimming: 0 bases; J trimming: 8 bases; junction bases outside the gene matches: 3. The CDR3 length is 12 residues. CDR3 sequence reads: CSVEDYRGGYTF. The CDR3 nucleotides are TGCAGCGTTGAAGACTACAGGGGAGGCTACACCTTC.

This clonotype has at least ten counts. The chain employs TRBV20-1 and TRBJ2-3; no reliable D call. The CDR3 runs to 14 residues. V lost 5 bases, J lost 1 base, and 13 bases lay in between. Germline-derived CDR1 and CDR2 are DFQATT and SNEGSKA (reference sequence). The CDR3 spells CSAPFRAGTDTQYF. For the CDR3, the DNA is TGCAGTGCTCCCTTCCGGGCTGGCACAGATACGCAGTATTTT.

This clonotype has a count of ten or more. The genes are TRBV20-1 and TRBJ2-1; D perhaps matches TRBD2 (7 bases). The CDR3 contains 14 residues. Germline CDR1 DFQATT, CDR2 SNEGSKA (reference sequence). Trimming cost V 6 bases and J 7 bases, with 19 bases left between them. CDR3 nucleotide sequence: TGCAGTGCCCGAGGGGGGGGCCTGGGGAATGAGCAGTTCTTC. It is translated as CSARGGGLGNEQFF.

This clonotype showed up many times. The genes are TRBV5-1 and TRBJ1-2, with D perhaps TRBD1 (6 bases). CDR1 is SGHRS and CDR2 is YFSETQ in the germline V gene. Trimming shortened V by 5 bases and J by 4 bases, and 6 bases separated the two germline ends. The length of the CDR3 is 11 residues. CDR3 DNA: TGCGCCAGCAGGGACAGCTATGGCTACACCTTC. It translates to CASRDSYGYTF.

Ten or more counts support this clonotype. The chain is built from TRBV18 and TRBJ2-7; TRBD1 aligns across 7 bases. The CDR3 has 13 residues. Germline V lookup: CDR1 KGHSH, CDR2 LQKENI. V dropped 4 bases and J dropped 7; count of bases not matched to a gene: 7. CDR3 loop: CASSQDRDQEQYF. The CDR3 region has the DNA TGTGCCAGCTCACAAGACAGGGATCAAGAGCAGTACTTC.